The rows below give T cell receptor beta chains drawn from one sample of a study of blood T cell repertoires in COVID-19. Assay: immunoSEQ multiplex PCR; the TCRdb copy retains only in-frame clones and omits some. The repertoire holds 20,000 to 25,000 clones, about 90% seen once, with approximately 6.3% in the top ten. The sample consisted of peripheral blood. The receptor source for this set is a woman older than 75 with active COVID-19. Each CDR3 is given with its conserved first and last residue. A D gene is named only where the DNA matches it firmly. Clone size is stated in some rows and not others, as once, few, many or a class when expanded.

clone_size	d_call	v_call	j_call	cdr3_nt	cdr3_aa
.	.	TRBV4-3	TRBJ2-7	TGCGCCAGCAGCCAAGGGGTAGGGGAAGCCTACGAGCAGTACTTC	CASSQGVGEAYEQYF
once	.	TRBV19	TRBJ2-7	TGTGCCAGTAGTATGCGGGGCTCCTACGAGCAGTACTTC	CASSMRGSYEQYF
.	.	TRBV7-9	TRBJ2-7	TGTGCCAGCAGCTTAGGCCCCGGAGGGAACGACGAGCAGTACTTC	CASSLGPGGNDEQYF
.	TRBD1	TRBV3-1/TRBV3-2	TRBJ1-5	TGTGCCAGCAGCCAGGACAGGGGGCAGCCCCAGCATTTT	CASSQDRGQPQHF
.	TRBD1	TRBV11-3	TRBJ2-7	TGTGCCAGCAGTTATGGACAGGGCGGCGAGCAGTACTTC	CASSYGQGGEQYF
.	TRBD1	TRBV12-3/TRBV12-4	TRBJ1-2	TGTGCCAGCAGTTTGTCAGGGGGGAATGGCTACACCTTC	CASSLSGGNGYTF
.	.	TRBV7-2	TRBJ1-2	TGTGCCAGCAGGGAAAAGGGACACTCTTGGGGCTACACCTTC	CASREKGHSWGYTF
.	.	TRBV6-5	TRBJ2-2	TGTGCCAGCGGATCCGGGACGAACACCGGGGAGCTGTTTTTT	CASGSGTNTGELFF
.	TRBD2	TRBV7-2	TRBJ2-7	TGTGCCAGCAGCGCGACTAGCGGGGCCTCCTACGAGCAGTACTTC	CASSATSGASYEQYF
.	TRBD2	TRBV6-5	TRBJ2-3	TGTGCCAGCAGCGCTAGCGGGGGGGCAACAGATACGCAGTATTTT	CASSASGGATDTQYF
.	TRBD1	TRBV11-2	TRBJ2-3	TGTGCCAGCAGCCCAAAGGGACAGGGGGGGCCGAGCACAGATACGCAGTATTTT	CASSPKGQGGPSTDTQYF
.	.	TRBV12-5	TRBJ2-3	TGTGCTAGTGGTTTCTCTAGCACAGATGCGCAGTATTTT	CASGFSSTDAQYF
.	.	TRBV10-2	TRBJ2-5	TGCGCCAGCAGTGAGCTGGCAGGCCAAGAGACCCAGTACTTC	CASSELAGQETQYF
once	TRBD1	TRBV7-8	TRBJ1-2	TGTGCCAGCAGCCCGCAGACAGGGCCTAGCTATGGCTACACCTTC	CASSPQTGPSYGYTF
.	.	TRBV3-1/TRBV3-2	TRBJ1-1	TGTGCCAGCAGCCCCCGTACCTACAGTGAAGCTTTCTTT	CASSPRTYSEAFF
.	TRBD1	TRBV7-9	TRBJ2-1	TGTGCCAGCAGCTTCCGGGACAGATACAATGAGCAGTTCTTC	CASSFRDRYNEQFF
.	.	TRBV6-2/TRBV6-3	TRBJ1-6	TGTGCCAGCAGTTACTCGTGGGACTTTTATAGCTCCTATAATTCACCCCTCCACTTT	CASSYSWDFYSSYNSPLHF
few	.	TRBV5-5	TRBJ1-6	TGTGCCAGCAGCTTGGGACAGGAGAATTCACCCCTCCACTTT	CASSLGQENSPLHF
.	TRBD2	TRBV6-2/TRBV6-3	TRBJ2-1	TGTGCCAGTAGCGGGGCCTATGAGCAGTTCTTC	CASSGAYEQFF
.	.	TRBV19	TRBJ2-7	TGTGCCAGTAGCACAGGGTCAAGGCGCGAGCAGTACTTC	CASSTGSRREQYF
.	.	TRBV6-6	TRBJ2-5	TGTGCCAGCAGTTACTGGCGGGGACAAGAGACCCAGTACTTC	CASSYWRGQETQYF
.	TRBD1	TRBV12-3/TRBV12-4	TRBJ1-1	TGTGCCAGCATGGGACAGCCCAACACTGAAGCTTTCTTT	CASMGQPNTEAFF
.	.	TRBV6-5	TRBJ2-1	TGTGCCAGCAGTTACTCCGGCAGGGGGGCTAATGAGCAGTTCTTC	CASSYSGRGANEQFF
.	.	TRBV7-9	TRBJ2-7	TGTGCCATAGTCAGGGACTTGGTGAACGAGCAGTACTTC	CAIVRDLVNEQYF
.	.	TRBV12-3/TRBV12-4	TRBJ2-1	TGTGCCAGCAGTCTCCCGTCCCACAATGAGCAGTTCTTC	CASSLPSHNEQFF
.	TRBD2	TRBV9	TRBJ2-2	TGTGCCAGCAGCGTGCTAGCGGGGACGAACACCGGGGAGCTGTTTTTT	CASSVLAGTNTGELFF
.	.	TRBV9	TRBJ1-5	TGTGCCAGCAGCGTAGGGGCTACTAGCAATCAGCCCCAGCATTTT	CASSVGATSNQPQHF
.	TRBD1	TRBV2	TRBJ1-6	TGTGCCAGCAGGGTTGGGACAGGGGGTTCACCCCTCCACTTT	CASRVGTGGSPLHF
few	.	TRBV5-6	TRBJ1-5	TGTGCCAGCAGCTTCGGCGGAAGTTATAGCAATCAGCCCCAGCATTTT	CASSFGGSYSNQPQHF
.	TRBD1	TRBV19	TRBJ2-2	TGTGCCAGTAGGGACAGGGGCTACACCGGGGAGCTGTTTTTT	CASRDRGYTGELFF
.	.	TRBV5-1	TRBJ2-3	TGCGCCAGCAGCCCGCATCGAGGATCCACCACAGATACGCAGTATTTT	CASSPHRGSTTDTQYF
.	.	TRBV7-9	TRBJ2-3	TGTGCCAGCAGCTTGCGAGATACGCAGTATTTT	CASSLRDTQYF
.	.	TRBV7-9	TRBJ1-3	TGTGCCACCCGGGGAGGGAACACCATATATTTT	CATRGGNTIYF
once	TRBD2	TRBV3-1/TRBV3-2	TRBJ2-5	TGTGCCAGCAGCCAAGATATACTAGCGGGGAGAGTGACCCAAGAGACCCAGTACTTC	CASSQDILAGRVTQETQYF
once	TRBD1	TRBV4-2	TRBJ1-5	TGTGCCAGCAGCCGAGACAGGGGGGAGGTTCAGCCCCAGCATTTT	CASSRDRGEVQPQHF
.	TRBD1	TRBV10-3	TRBJ1-2	TGTGCCATCAGTGAGCATACAGGGGGGGTTAGCTATGGCTACACCTTC	CAISEHTGGVSYGYTF
.	TRBD1	TRBV3-1/TRBV3-2	TRBJ2-7	TGTGCCAGCGGGATCGGGACAGGGGTAGGGGAGCAGTACTTC	CASGIGTGVGEQYF
.	TRBD1	TRBV2	TRBJ1-2	TGTGCCAGCAACGAGGGGACAGGGAGGGCCTATGGCTACACCTTC	CASNEGTGRAYGYTF
once	.	TRBV12-5	TRBJ2-7	TGTGCTAGTGGTTTGGTACTTGGGGCCGAGCAGTACTTC	CASGLVLGAEQYF
.	TRBD1	TRBV9	TRBJ1-1	TGTGCCAGCAGCGTAGGGGACAGGGGTTATGGAGCTTTCTTT	CASSVGDRGYGAFF
.	TRBD2	TRBV5-4	TRBJ2-7	TGTGCCAGCAGCTTGATCGGGGGGTACGAGCAGTACTTC	CASSLIGGYEQYF
once	.	TRBV6-5	TRBJ2-2	TGTGCCAGCAGTTACTATGGACAGAACACCGGGGAGCTGTTTTTT	CASSYYGQNTGELFF